These T cell receptor beta chains were read from a single sample in a study of T cell responses to AZD1222 COVID-19 vaccine. TCRdb keeps only in-frame clones here, not all; method: immunoSEQ multiplex PCR. The profile covers 100,000 or so clones, with roughly 89% appearing a single time and 44% taken by the ten largest. The input for sequencing was peripheral blood, taken 28 days after the second AZD1222 dose. Source of these receptors: an adult who received the AZD1222 COVID-19 vaccine. CDR3s include the opening cysteine and the closing phenylalanine or tryptophan. D genes are given only for firm matches. Expanded clones are given a class, and other clones once, few, many or no size at all.

cdr3_nt,cdr3_aa,j_call,v_call,d_call,clone_size
TGTGCCAGTAGTATTTCGTGGAAGACAAGCAGTAACTATGGCTACACCTTC,CASSISWKTSSNYGYTF,TRBJ1-2,TRBV19,.,.
TGTGCCAGCAGTGATGGCCCCCTAGGGGGGCAAGTAGGGCAGTTCTTC,CASSDGPLGGQVGQFF,TRBJ2-1,TRBV25-1,.,once
TGTGCCAGCAGCCCCCCGGGGGGGGCCAAAAACATTCAGTACTTC,CASSPPGGAKNIQYF,TRBJ2-4,TRBV28,TRBD2,.
TGTGCCAGCCAGCGGGAAGGGGTTCCTGAAAACACCATATATTTT,CASQREGVPENTIYF,TRBJ1-3,TRBV5-6,.,once
TGTGCCAGCAGCTCAGGGGCCTACGAGCAGTACTTC,CASSSGAYEQYF,TRBJ2-7,TRBV11-3,.,.
TGTGCCACCGGGGCTGTGGGCACTGAAGCTTTCTTT,CATGAVGTEAFF,TRBJ1-1,TRBV27,.,.
TGTGCCAGCAGGGACGGGGCCACAGATACGCAGTATTTT,CASRDGATDTQYF,TRBJ2-3,TRBV28,.,.
TGTGCCAGCAGCCTTAGGGGAGGCGATGAGCAGTTCTTC,CASSLRGGDEQFF,TRBJ2-1,TRBV7-9,.,once
TGTGCCAGCACCAACACCGGTGGGCGGGAAGCTTTCTTT,CASTNTGGREAFF,TRBJ1-1,TRBV5-8,.,.
TGTGCCAGCACGACTGCCTCCTCCTACAATGAGCAGTTCTTC,CASTTASSYNEQFF,TRBJ2-1,TRBV3-1/TRBV3-2,.,.
TGTGCCAGCAGCCTTAGGGGACAGCGCCTCTCATATAATCAGCCCCAGCATTTT,CASSLRGQRLSYNQPQHF,TRBJ1-5,TRBV5-8,TRBD1,.
TGTGCCAGCACCTCGGGACAGGGTATCTATGGCTACACCTTC,CASTSGQGIYGYTF,TRBJ1-2,TRBV28,TRBD1,.
TGTGCCAGCAGTTACATGGGGGGGCGCGAGCAGTACTTC,CASSYMGGREQYF,TRBJ2-7,TRBV6-2/TRBV6-3,.,.
TGTGCCAGCAGTTCCTATGAGGCGGGAGGTTTATACGAGCAGTACTTC,CASSSYEAGGLYEQYF,TRBJ2-7,TRBV28,TRBD2,.
TGTGCCACCAGTGACCCGGGACAGGGGACGGGGGATGGCTACACCTTC,CATSDPGQGTGDGYTF,TRBJ1-2,TRBV24-1,TRBD1,.